Listed here is a single T cell receptor (beta chain). No antigen is known for it. This CDR3 region has 15 residues. Germline CDR1 MNHEY, CDR2 SVGAGI. Eight reactions per sample, run separately, yielded cDNA. Reprocessing the 5' RACE reads, TCRdb reports a single entry for every CDR3 protein and omits DNA. This specimen shows around 230,000 distinct CDR3 sequences; the ten leading clones hold 1.6%. This entry belongs to a study of monozygotic twins with inflammatory bowel disease. Study-level results: By inverse Simpson index, TCRbeta diversity was lower in IBD patients than in healthy co-twins.

The chain has TRBV6-5 and TRBJ2-7; TCRdb lists TRBD1, though no DNA is available to test this call. The sequence was collected from a human donor with ulcerative colitis or Crohn's disease, or a healthy co-twin of an affected twin (not recorded which). The specimen was blood. The CDR3 is CASSYAATGGYEQYF.